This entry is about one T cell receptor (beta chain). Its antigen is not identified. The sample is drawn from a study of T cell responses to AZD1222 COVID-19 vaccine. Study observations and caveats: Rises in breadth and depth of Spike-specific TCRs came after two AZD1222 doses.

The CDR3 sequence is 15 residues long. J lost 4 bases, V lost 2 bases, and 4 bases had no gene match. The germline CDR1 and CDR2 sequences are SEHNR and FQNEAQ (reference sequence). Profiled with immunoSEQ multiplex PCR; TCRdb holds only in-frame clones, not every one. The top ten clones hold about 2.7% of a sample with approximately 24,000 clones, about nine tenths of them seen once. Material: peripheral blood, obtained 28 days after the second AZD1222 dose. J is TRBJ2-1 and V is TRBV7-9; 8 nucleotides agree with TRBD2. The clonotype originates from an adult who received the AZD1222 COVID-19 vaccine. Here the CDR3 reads CASSLNGGAYNEQFF. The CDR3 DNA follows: TGTGCCAGCAGCTTAAACGGGGGGGCTTACAATGAGCAGTTCTTC. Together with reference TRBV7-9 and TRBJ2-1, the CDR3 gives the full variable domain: DTGVSQNPRHKITKRGQNVTFRCDPISEHNRLYWYRQTLGQGPEFLTYFQNEAQLEKSRLLSDRFSAERPKGSFSTLEIQRTEQGDSAMYLCASSLNGGAYNEQFFGPGTRLTVL.